The 5 T cell receptor beta chains below were found in one sample sequenced in a study of T cell clones after liver transplantation. Generated by immunoSEQ multiplex PCR, the TCRdb table keeps only in-frame clones and is missing some. The repertoire holds over 45,000 clones, more than 65% seen once, with 9.5% to 10% in the top ten. The sample here was CD4+ T cells from blood, taken 54 months after liver transplant. The receptors stem from a human patient who received a liver transplant. Some T cells may originate from the graft donor.

V gene TRBV6-1 combines with J gene TRBJ2-2; D not certain. The CDR3 sequence is 14 residues long. Germline V lookup: CDR1 MNHNS, CDR2 SASEGT. Trimming cost V 2 bases and J 8 bases, with 12 bases left between them. The chain's CDR3 is CASSERRDSGELFF. DNA for the CDR3: TGTGCCAGCAGTGAAAGAAGGGATTCGGGGGAGCTGTTTTTT.

This chain connects TRBV11-2 to TRBJ2-5; tentatively, D is TRBD2 (6 bases). The CDR3 is made up of 16 amino acids. Germline V CDR1 and CDR2: SGHAT, FQNNGV. Trimming took off 1 base at V and 5 bases at J, with 17 bases between the two ends. In DNA, the CDR3 is TGTGCCAGCAGCTTAGGCGGGACCTCACTAGGGGAGACCCAGTACTTC. Translating it yields CASSLGGTSLGETQYF.

The rearrangement uses TRBV2 and TRBJ2-2; D gene uncertain. The CDR3 is 14 amino acids. The V end was cut by 4 bases, the J end by 5 bases, with 11 bases between. Germline V gene data show CDR1 as SNHLY and CDR2 as FYNNEI. The DNA for the CDR3 is TGTGCCAGCAGTGTAGGGCAGGAGACCGGGGAGCTGTTTTTT. Protein sequence: CASSVGQETGELFF.

The chain employs TRBV9 and TRBJ2-1, with D possibly TRBD2 on 6 matching bases. This CDR3 spans 15 amino acids. Trimming removed 0 bases at V and 2 bases at J, with 9 bases between. CDR1 is SGDLS and CDR2 is YYNGEE in the germline V gene. In DNA, the CDR3 is TGTGCCAGCAGCGTAGGACTAGATGCCTACAATGAGCAGTTCTTC. Amino acid sequence: CASSVGLDAYNEQFF. Full variable domain (missing parts from reference TRBV9 and TRBJ2-1): DSGVTQTPKHLITATGQRVTLRCSPRSGDLSVYWYQQSLDQGLQFLIQYYNGEERAKGNILERFSAQQFPDLHSELNLSSLELGDSALYFCASSVGLDAYNEQFFGPGTRLTVL.

The chain links TRBV6-1 to TRBJ2-7; 10 bases line up with TRBD1. Germline CDR1 MNHNS, CDR2 SASEGT. With 8 bases clipped from V and 2 bases from J, the junction kept 6 bases outside the gene matches. This CDR3 region has 14 residues. Here the CDR3 DNA reads TGTGCCAGCCGTCCGGGACAGGGGCCCTACGAGCAGTACTTC. This encodes CASRPGQGPYEQYF.